This is a list of T cell receptor beta chains from one sample in a study of T-cell reconstitution after alpha-beta-depleted transplantation in children. A single record per CDR3 protein comes from TCRdb applying MiXCR to the PCR reads. Of a few hundred thousand distinct CDR3 sequences listed, approximately 42% are singletons. This sample comprised PBMCs, obtained before TCRalphabeta/CD19-depleted stem cell transplant. Receptors were obtained from a girl aged 2-15 years with aplastic anemia, due to receive a stem cell transplant. Each CDR3 is given with its conserved first and last residue. A D gene is named only where the DNA matches it firmly. Only some rows state a clone size, as once, few, many or a class for expanded clones.

DNA | CDR3 | J | V | size | D
TGTGCCAGCAGTCCCCTGGGTATGCGGGGCACCGGGGAGCTGTTTTTT | CASSPLGMRGTGELFF | TRBJ2-2 | TRBV6-1 | NA | NA
TGTGCCAGCTCACCAAGGCAGGGGATTGGAAATGAAAAACTGTTTTTT | CASSPRQGIGNEKLFF | TRBJ1-4 | TRBV18 | NA | NA
TGTGCCAGCAGACTAGGGGACAGCCCTCGGGCCGGGGAGCTGTTTTTT | CASRLGDSPRAGELFF | TRBJ2-2 | TRBV11-2 | few | TRBD1
TGCAGTGCTAGTGCTCCGGGACTAGCGGGAGCAGATACGCAGTATTTT | CSASAPGLAGADTQYF | TRBJ2-3 | TRBV20-1 | few | TRBD2
TGCAGTGCTTGGGACAGGGCTAATCAGCCCCAGCATTTT | CSAWDRANQPQHF | TRBJ1-5 | TRBV20-1 | NA | TRBD1
TGCAGTGCTAGAGATAGACTAGCTAGGGATACGCAGTATTTT | CSARDRLARDTQYF | TRBJ2-3 | TRBV20-1 | NA | TRBD2
TGCGCCAGCAGCCATTTCGTGACTTTCTCTGGGGCCAACGTCCTGACTTTC | CASSHFVTFSGANVLTF | TRBJ2-6 | TRBV4-3 | few | NA
TGTGCCAGCAGTGACTCATCCACTCGCGATGTCGGGGAGCTGTTTTTT | CASSDSSTRDVGELFF | TRBJ2-2 | TRBV6-4 | many | NA
TGTGCCAGCAGCTTATTTGAGGGAGCGAACACCGGGGAGCTGTTTTTT | CASSLFEGANTGELFF | TRBJ2-2 | TRBV7-3 | NA | NA
TGTGCCAGCTCACCAAGAGGGGAGTCTTACACTGAAGCTTTCTTT | CASSPRGESYTEAFF | TRBJ1-1 | TRBV18 | NA | NA
TGCAGTGCTAGAGATAGGAAGACCCAGTACTTC | CSARDRKTQYF | TRBJ2-5 | TRBV20-1 | many | NA
TGTGCCAGCAGCCAAGGAAGCGGGAGCCCTGAGCAGAATGAGCAGTTCTTC | CASSQGSGSPEQNEQFF | TRBJ2-1 | TRBV4-2 | NA | TRBD2
TGCAGCGTTGAGGGACGGCCGAACACCGGGGAGCTGTTTTTT | CSVEGRPNTGELFF | TRBJ2-2 | TRBV29-1 | NA | NA
TGTGCCAGCAGTTTAGGGGGGGCGCAGGTCTACGAGCAGTACTTC | CASSLGGAQVYEQYF | TRBJ2-7 | TRBV12-3/TRBV12-4 | many | NA
TGCAGTGCTTTCTTTGCGGGACTAGCGGGAGCTCAAGAGACCCAGTACTTC | CSAFFAGLAGAQETQYF | TRBJ2-5 | TRBV20-1 | few | TRBD2
TGCAGTGCTAGAGATAGTCAGGGGCCACGAGACACTGAAGCTTTCTTT | CSARDSQGPRDTEAFF | TRBJ1-1 | TRBV20-1 | NA | NA
TGCAGTGCTAGGGTGGGGTACACTGAAGCTTTCTTT | CSARVGYTEAFF | TRBJ1-1 | TRBV20-1 | few | NA
TGCAGTGCTCGAAGAAGTTATCAGCCCCAGCATTTT | CSARRSYQPQHF | TRBJ1-5 | TRBV20-1 | many | NA
TGTGCCAGCAGTTCTTACTACAGGGGGAGTATGAGTACTGAAGCTTTCTTT | CASSSYYRGSMSTEAFF | TRBJ1-1 | TRBV7-2 | NA | TRBD1
TGTGCCAGCAAACTAGCGGGGAGAAGCACAGATACGCAGTATTTT | CASKLAGRSTDTQYF | TRBJ2-3 | TRBV6-1 | NA | TRBD2
TGTGCCAGCAGCCGACTAGCGGGAGCCTCCTACGAGCAGTACTTC | CASSRLAGASYEQYF | TRBJ2-7 | TRBV28 | few | TRBD2
TGTGCCAGCAGCCTATCCCCCGGGACGCGGCATTTT | CASSLSPGTRHF | TRBJ1-5 | TRBV12-3/TRBV12-4 | NA | NA
TGCGCCAGCAGCCAAGTCGATCTTGGGTTTTCCTCCTACAATGAGCAGTTCTTC | CASSQVDLGFSSYNEQFF | TRBJ2-1 | TRBV4-1 | many | NA
TGTGCCTGGAGCTGGCTCTCTGGAAACACCATATATTTT | CAWSWLSGNTIYF | TRBJ1-3 | TRBV30 | once | NA
TGTGCCAGCAGCAGAACAGGGGGGGATGAGCAGTTCTTC | CASSRTGGDEQFF | TRBJ2-1 | TRBV7-2 | NA | NA
TGCAGCGGGTATAGCGGGGGCCTTCCAGATACGCAGTATTTT | CSGYSGGLPDTQYF | TRBJ2-3 | TRBV29-1 | NA | TRBD2
TGTGCCAGCAGTCGAGTGGAAGAGACCCAGTACTTC | CASSRVEETQYF | TRBJ2-5 | TRBV12-3/TRBV12-4 | NA | NA
TGTGCCAGCAGTTTAGGGGGGGCCAGCCACAATGAGCAGTTCTTC | CASSLGGASHNEQFF | TRBJ2-1 | TRBV28 | once | NA
TGCAGTGCAACTGGACTAGACGGGGTGGAGACCCAGTACTTC | CSATGLDGVETQYF | TRBJ2-5 | TRBV20-1 | few | TRBD2
TGTGCCAGCAGCTTAGCAAAGGGGTTGCCGAGGGATACGCAGTATTTT | CASSLAKGLPRDTQYF | TRBJ2-3 | TRBV7-2 | NA | NA
TGCAGCGTTCTTGGGGGGGCCAGCTTTAATGACGAGCAGTACTTC | CSVLGGASFNDEQYF | TRBJ2-7 | TRBV29-1 | NA | NA
TGTGCCAGCAGTCCGCCTGTTCGGGGGCGCGGGTCGGAGACCCAGTACTTC | CASSPPVRGRGSETQYF | TRBJ2-5 | TRBV28 | NA | NA
TGTGCCATCAGTGAAGGGACGCGAGGGCAAGAGACCCAGTACTTC | CAISEGTRGQETQYF | TRBJ2-5 | TRBV10-3 | few | NA
TGTGCCAGCAGCTTAGCCCCGACTTGGAGCGGGACAAGTCAAGAGACCCAGTACTTC | CASSLAPTWSGTSQETQYF | TRBJ2-5 | TRBV7-3 | NA | NA
TGTGCCAGCAGAAGAGCGGGGGGCAGCCCCGGGGAGCTGTTTTTT | CASRRAGGSPGELFF | TRBJ2-2 | TRBV14 | many | TRBD2
TGTGCCAGCAGTGAATCGGTCACTAGGGGCTACGAGCAGTACTTC | CASSESVTRGYEQYF | TRBJ2-7 | TRBV2 | many | NA
TGCAGCACCGGGGACAGGGTGGGCGAGCAGTACTTC | CSTGDRVGEQYF | TRBJ2-7 | TRBV29-1 | NA | TRBD1
TGTGCCAGCAGCTCGACACCTGAAAACATTCAGTACTTC | CASSSTPENIQYF | TRBJ2-4 | TRBV6-1 | many | NA
TGCAGTGCTATGGACGTCCTTGGTAGCAATCAGCCCCAGCATTTT | CSAMDVLGSNQPQHF | TRBJ1-5 | TRBV20-1 | once | NA
TGCAGTGCTAGAAAAGGGGGGAACACCGGGGAGCTGTTTTTT | CSARKGGNTGELFF | TRBJ2-2 | TRBV20-1 | few | NA
TGTGCCAGCAGCTTAACTGGGAGGCTAGCGAGTGGCAATGAGCAGTTCTTC | CASSLTGRLASGNEQFF | TRBJ2-1 | TRBV7-2 | NA | NA
TGTGCCAGCAGCCCGCTCAGGGGGCGAGCTTTCTTT | CASSPLRGRAFF | TRBJ1-1 | TRBV7-2 | many | TRBD1
TGCAGTGCTAGAGGGGACAGGGGAGATCTCGACTCTTACGAGCAGTACTTC | CSARGDRGDLDSYEQYF | TRBJ2-7 | TRBV20-1 | NA | TRBD1
TGTGCCTGGAGGAGGGCACAGGGCATGGATCAGCCCCAGCATTTT | CAWRRAQGMDQPQHF | TRBJ1-5 | TRBV30 | NA | NA
TGCAGCGTTGAAGATCGCAGGGGGAGCTCCTACGAGCAGTACTTC | CSVEDRRGSSYEQYF | TRBJ2-7 | TRBV29-1 | NA | TRBD1
TGCAGTGCTGGACCGGGACTCGTTAGGGAGCAGTTCTTC | CSAGPGLVREQFF | TRBJ2-1 | TRBV20-1 | many | NA